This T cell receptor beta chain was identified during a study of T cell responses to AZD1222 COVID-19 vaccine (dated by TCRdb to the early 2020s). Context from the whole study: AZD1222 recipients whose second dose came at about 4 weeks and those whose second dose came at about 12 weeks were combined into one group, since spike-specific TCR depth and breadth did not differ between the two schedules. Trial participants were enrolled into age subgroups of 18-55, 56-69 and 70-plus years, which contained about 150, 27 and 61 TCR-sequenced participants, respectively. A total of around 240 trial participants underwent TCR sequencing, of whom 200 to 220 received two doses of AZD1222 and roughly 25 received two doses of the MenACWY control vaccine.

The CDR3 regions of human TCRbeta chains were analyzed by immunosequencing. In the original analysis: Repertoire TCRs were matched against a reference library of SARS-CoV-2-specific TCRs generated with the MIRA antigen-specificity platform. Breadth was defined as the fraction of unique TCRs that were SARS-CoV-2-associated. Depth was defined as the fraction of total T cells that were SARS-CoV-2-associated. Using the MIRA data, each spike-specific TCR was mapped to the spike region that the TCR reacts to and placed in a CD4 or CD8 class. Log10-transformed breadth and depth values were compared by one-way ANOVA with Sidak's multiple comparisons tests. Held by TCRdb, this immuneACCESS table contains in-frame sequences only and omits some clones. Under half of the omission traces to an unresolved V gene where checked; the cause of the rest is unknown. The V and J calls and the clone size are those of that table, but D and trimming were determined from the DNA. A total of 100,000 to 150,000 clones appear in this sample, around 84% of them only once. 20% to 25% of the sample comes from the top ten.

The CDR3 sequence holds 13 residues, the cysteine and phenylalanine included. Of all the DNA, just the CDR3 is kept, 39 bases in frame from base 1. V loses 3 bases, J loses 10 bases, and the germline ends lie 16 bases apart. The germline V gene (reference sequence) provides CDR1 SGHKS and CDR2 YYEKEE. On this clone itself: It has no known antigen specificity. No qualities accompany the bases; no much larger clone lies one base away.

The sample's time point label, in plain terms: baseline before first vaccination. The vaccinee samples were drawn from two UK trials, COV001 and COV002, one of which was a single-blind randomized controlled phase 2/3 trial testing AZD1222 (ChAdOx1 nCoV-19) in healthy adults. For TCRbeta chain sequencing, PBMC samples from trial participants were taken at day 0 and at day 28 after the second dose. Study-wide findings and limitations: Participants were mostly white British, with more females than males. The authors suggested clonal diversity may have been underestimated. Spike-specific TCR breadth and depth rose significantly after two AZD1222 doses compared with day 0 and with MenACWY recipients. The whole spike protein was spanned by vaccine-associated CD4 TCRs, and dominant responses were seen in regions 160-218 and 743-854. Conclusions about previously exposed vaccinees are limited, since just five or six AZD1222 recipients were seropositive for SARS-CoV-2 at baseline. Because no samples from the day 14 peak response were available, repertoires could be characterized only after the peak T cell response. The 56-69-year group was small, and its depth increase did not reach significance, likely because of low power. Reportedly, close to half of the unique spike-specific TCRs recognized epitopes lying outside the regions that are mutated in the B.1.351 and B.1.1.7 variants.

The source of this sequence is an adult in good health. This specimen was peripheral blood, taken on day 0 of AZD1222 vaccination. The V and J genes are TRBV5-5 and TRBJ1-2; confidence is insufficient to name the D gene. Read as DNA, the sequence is TGTGCCAGCAGCTCCATGATAGGAGGTTCCTACACCTTC. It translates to CASSSMIGGSYTF.